A single sample gave rise to the 2 T cell receptor beta chains below, sequenced in a study of cytomegalovirus exposure and HLA in healthy donors. The PCR contained 60 Vbeta and 13 Jbeta primers. Sequenced by immunoSEQ multiplex PCR; TCRdb stores in-frame clones only, minus some. The sample shows over 90,000 clones, approximately 73% of them seen only once. Sequencing was done on a sample of PBMCs. The receptors here all came from a middle-aged man in good health and CMV-seronegative.

The CDR3, as DNA: TGTGCCAGCAGTGAATGGATCGGGGAACAAGAGACCCAGTACTTC. Its translation is CASSEWIGEQETQYF. This sequence joins TRBV2 and TRBJ2-5; possibly TRBD2 for D (5 bases). The CDR3 runs 15 residues. Between the trimmed V and J ends, which lost 2 bases and 2 bases, there was a span of 12 bases. Germline-derived CDR1 and CDR2 are SNHLY and FYNNEI. Supplemented by reference TRBV2 and TRBJ2-5, the full variable domain reads EPEVTQTPSHQVTQMGQEVILRCVPISNHLYFYWYRQILGQKVEFLVSFYNNEISEKSEIFDDQFSVERPDGSNFTLKIRSTKLEDSAMYFCASSEWIGEQETQYFGPGTRLLVL.

This clone was counted a single time. The chain uses TRBV15 and TRBJ2-1; tentative D call: TRBD1 (6 bases). The V end lost 1 base, the J end lost 16 bases, and 17 bases lay between the germline ends. Per germline, CDR1 LNHNV and CDR2 YYDKDF (reference sequence). The CDR3 extends over 13 amino acids. CDR3 region: CATSRVGGRPPFF. CDR3 nucleotides: TGTGCCACCAGCAGAGTTGGGGGCAGACCGCCTTTCTTC.